The source of this TCR beta chain is a study of CD8 T cells in Susac syndrome. Random hexamers were used to reverse transcribe an amount of roughly 0.5 to 1 ug RNA. TCRdb reprocessed the immunoSEQ multiplex PCR reads with MiXCR, giving one entry per CDR3 protein. Here the sample spans over 100,000 distinct CDR3 sequences, 92% being singletons. Trimming removed 7 bases at V and 0 bases at J, with 9 bases between. The CDR3 runs 14 residues. This receptor was identified in a human donor in good health. The sample was CD4+ T cells from PBMCs. The rearrangement joins TRBV12-3 or TRBV12-4 to TRBJ2-2; D is unresolved. CDR3 nucleotides: TGTGCCAGCAACCACTACTCGAACACCGGGGAGCTGTTTTTT. It yields the protein CASNHYSNTGELFF.